A single sample is the source of the 10 T cell receptor beta chains below, sequenced in a study of T cell repertoires in cytomegalovirus infection. TCRdb redid the calling of the reads with MiXCR, one entry per CDR3 protein. This table has over 95,000 distinct CDR3 sequences, under 35% appearing once. These receptors have no identified antigens. Material: CD8+ T cells from cultured PBMCs, obtained from culture after CMV antigen stimulation. These TCRs come from a human donor in good health (CMV status not recorded). Some clones in this sample may be carry-over from other donors' samples.

The chain has TRBV6-6 and TRBJ2-1, with TRBD1 matching 8 bases. V lost 5 bases, J lost 5 bases, and 11 bases stayed unmatched. The CDR3 loop spans 16 amino acids. Germline values: CDR1 MNHNY, CDR2 SVGAGI (reference sequence). In DNA, the CDR3 is TGTGCCAGCAGTACCCGGACAGGGAGGATAGACAATGAGCAGTTCTTC. The encoded protein is CASSTRTGRIDNEQFF.

The genes are TRBV7-8 and TRBJ2-3, with D perhaps matching TRBD1 or TRBD2 (6 bases each). This CDR3 region has 16 residues. Germline-derived CDR1 and CDR2 are SGHVS and FQNEAQ. V was clipped by 3 bases and J by 1 base, with 14 bases between them. The CDR3 sequence: CASSFVRGPRTDTQYF. The CDR3 DNA reads as TGTGCCAGCAGCTTCGTCCGGGGGCCGCGCACAGATACGCAGTATTTT.

This chain links TRBV29-1 with TRBJ1-1; TRBD1 might be the D (5 bases). The germline CDR1 and CDR2 sequences are SQVTM and ANQGSEA. Trimming took 5 bases from V and 1 from J, leaving 11 bases between them. CDR3 length equals 13 residues. The CDR3 DNA reads as TGCAGCGTTTCTCAGGGACGGAACACTGAAGCTTTCTTT. This translates into CSVSQGRNTEAFF.

The chain carries TRBV12-3 or TRBV12-4 and TRBJ1-1, with D possibly being TRBD1 (6 bases). The CDR3 runs to 15 residues. Trimming pared 5 bases from V and 3 bases from J, leaving 16 bases between. DNA for the CDR3: TGTGCCAGCAGTCCCCACAGGGAATGGGACACTGAAGCTTTCTTT. Protein sequence: CASSPHREWDTEAFF.

Sample share makes this clonotype medium-sized. V usage is TRBV7-8 and J usage is TRBJ2-2; D may be TRBD1 (5 bases). The germline gives CDR1 SGHVS, CDR2 FQNEAQ. This CDR3 region has 15 residues. V dropped 5 bases and J dropped 1 base, with 11 bases sitting between them. The CDR3 DNA reads as TGTGCCAGCAGCCGACAGTTCCAGAACACCGGGGAGCTGTTTTTT. Protein sequence: CASSRQFQNTGELFF.

This clonotype was found a few times. This chain uses TRBV7-9 with TRBJ2-7; D is tentatively TRBD1 or TRBD2 (6 bases each). CDR1 and CDR2 (germline): SEHNR, FQNEAQ (reference sequence). The CDR3 loop spans 16 amino acids. V lost 4 bases and J 3 bases, leaving 19 bases between the germline ends. CDR3 loop: CASSSTRGTPGYEQYF. The CDR3 DNA follows: TGTGCCAGCAGCTCTACACGCGGGACACCAGGCTACGAGCAGTACTTC.

This clonotype was seen only a few times. The rearrangement links TRBV12-3 or TRBV12-4 to TRBJ2-5, with 7 bases lining up with TRBD1. V dropped 5 bases and J dropped 3; count of bases not matched to a gene: 3. The CDR3 runs to 13 residues. CDR3 region: CASSATGKETQYF. Here the CDR3 DNA reads TGTGCCAGCAGTGCGACAGGGAAAGAGACCCAGTACTTC.

The table lists this clonotype with a count of one. This chain uses TRBV14 with TRBJ2-7; D gene uncertain. The length of the CDR3 is 12 residues. CDR1 SGHDN and CDR2 FVKESK come from the germline V gene. V lost 3 bases to trimming and J lost 2 bases, with 5 bases between them. In DNA, the CDR3 is TGTGCCAGCAGCCACATTACCTACGAGCAGTACTTC. Amino acid sequence: CASSHITYEQYF. The full variable domain, completed using reference TRBV14 and TRBJ2-7, is EAGVTQFPSHSVIEKGQTVTLRCDPISGHDNLYWYRRVMGKEIKFLLHFVKESKQDESGMPNNRFLAERTGGTYSTLKVQPAELEDSGVYFCASSHITYEQYFGPGTRLTVT.

This clonotype was counted only a few times. The CDR3: CSARDQRGRWYETQYF. CDR3 DNA: TGCAGTGCTAGAGATCAGCGGGGGAGATGGTATGAGACCCAGTACTTC. V gene TRBV20-1 combines with J gene TRBJ2-5; TRBD2 matches 8 bases. The CDR3 spans 16 residues. Trimming cost V 0 bases and J 5 bases; bases outside gene matches: 11. Germline-derived CDR1 and CDR2 are DFQATT and SNEGSKA (reference sequence).

This clonotype was observed a handful of times. The J gene is TRBJ2-5, the V gene TRBV5-5, with a possible D match to TRBD1 (6 bases). Germline assignment: CDR1 SGHKS and CDR2 YYEKEE (reference sequence). Trimming removed 4 bases from V and 5 bases from J, with 21 bases in between. The CDR3 loop spans 16 amino acids. DNA for the CDR3: TGTGCCAGCAGCGCCCCGGGACACCTAACCGGGGAGACCCAGTACTTC. Its translation is CASSAPGHLTGETQYF.